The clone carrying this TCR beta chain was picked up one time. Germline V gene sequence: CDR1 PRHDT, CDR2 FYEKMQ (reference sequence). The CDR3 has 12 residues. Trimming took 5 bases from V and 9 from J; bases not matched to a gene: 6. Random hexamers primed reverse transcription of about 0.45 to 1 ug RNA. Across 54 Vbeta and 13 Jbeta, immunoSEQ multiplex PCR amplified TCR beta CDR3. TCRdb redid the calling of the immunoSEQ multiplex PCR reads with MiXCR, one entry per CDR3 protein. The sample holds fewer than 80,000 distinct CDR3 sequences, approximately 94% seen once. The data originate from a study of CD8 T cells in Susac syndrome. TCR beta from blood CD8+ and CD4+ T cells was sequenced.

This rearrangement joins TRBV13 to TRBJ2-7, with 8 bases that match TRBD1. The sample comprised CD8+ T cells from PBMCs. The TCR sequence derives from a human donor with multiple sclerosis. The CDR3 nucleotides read TGTGCCAGCAGCATCGACAGGGGAGGGCAGTACTTC. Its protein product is CASSIDRGGQYF.